A selection of T cell receptor beta chains follows, all from one sample in a study of CD8 T cells in ankylosing spondylitis. Via MiXCR, TCRdb re-called the 5' RACE reads, giving one row per CDR3 protein. Of about 42,000 distinct CDR3 sequences in the sample, 3% to 4% were seen once. Input material: blood, either unsorted or a sorted T cell fraction (not recorded which). These receptors all stem from a female donor with ankylosing spondylitis or in good health (not recorded which). Both conserved end residues are part of each CDR3. The D gene is left open where the match is weak. Part of the rows lack a size; the others show once, few, many or a class for expanded clones.

many	TRBD2	TRBJ2-7	TRBV9	CASSFGASGGLEQYF	TGTGCCAGCAGCTTTGGGGCTAGCGGGGGTCTGGAGCAGTACTTC
many	TRBD1	TRBJ1-2	TRBV9	CASSVDRGNLGGYTF	TGTGCCAGCAGCGTCGACAGGGGGAATTTGGGTGGCTACACCTTC
many	TRBD2	TRBJ2-7	TRBV9	CASSDSTGLANYEQYF	TGTGCCAGCAGCGACAGTACAGGACTAGCGAACTACGAGCAGTACTTC
many	NA	TRBJ1-2	TRBV9	CASSVGRYENYGYTF	TGTGCCAGCAGCGTAGGCAGATACGAGAACTATGGCTACACCTTC
many	TRBD1	TRBJ1-4	TRBV9	CASSGTGARNEKLFF	TGTGCCAGCAGCGGAACAGGGGCGAGGAATGAAAAACTGTTTTTT
many	TRBD2	TRBJ2-2	TRBV9	CASSTDRLAGSNTGELFF	TGTGCCAGCAGCACAGACCGTCTAGCGGGATCGAACACCGGGGAGCTGTTTTTT
NA	NA	TRBJ2-1	TRBV2	CASIGVKQFF	TGTGCCAGCATTGGGGTTAAGCAGTTCTTC
many	NA	TRBJ1-1	TRBV9	CASSRGGRNTEAFF	TGTGCCAGCAGCCGTGGGGGACGGAACACTGAAGCTTTCTTT
many	TRBD2	TRBJ2-7	TRBV9	CASSVAGGLSYEQYF	TGTGCCAGCAGCGTGGCGGGGGGACTCTCCTACGAGCAGTACTTC
many	TRBD2	TRBJ2-1	TRBV9	CASSASSGGAGEQFF	TGTGCCAGCAGCGCATCTAGCGGGGGGGCAGGTGAGCAGTTCTTC
many	TRBD2	TRBJ2-3	TRBV9	CASSVGPSGDTDTQYF	TGTGCCAGCAGCGTAGGGCCCAGCGGGGACACAGATACGCAGTATTTT
many	NA	TRBJ1-1	TRBV9	CASSVAGLNTEAFF	TGTGCCAGCAGCGTAGCAGGACTGAACACTGAAGCTTTCTTT
many	TRBD2	TRBJ2-1	TRBV9	CASSRAGGPYNEQFF	TGTGCCAGCAGCAGAGCGGGGGGACCCTACAATGAGCAGTTCTTC
NA	NA	TRBJ2-1	TRBV9	CASSVAEGPIYNEQFF	TGTGCCAGCAGCGTAGCCGAGGGGCCCATCTACAATGAGCAGTTCTTC
many	TRBD2	TRBJ2-7	TRBV9	CASSKSSGGTYEQYF	TGTGCCAGCAGCAAATCTAGCGGGGGGACCTACGAGCAGTACTTC
many	NA	TRBJ2-3	TRBV9	CASSVVSQGGTDTQYF	TGTGCCAGCAGCGTAGTCTCCCAGGGAGGCACAGATACGCAGTATTTT
many	TRBD1	TRBJ2-7	TRBV9	CASSVDRDVNEQYF	TGTGCCAGCAGCGTTGACAGGGACGTCAACGAGCAGTACTTC
few	TRBD2	TRBJ2-1	TRBV9	CASSSQAGGPSYNEQFF	TGTGCCAGCAGCTCCCAAGCGGGGGGGCCCTCCTACAATGAGCAGTTCTTC
many	NA	TRBJ2-1	TRBV9	CASSADSLSYNEQFF	TGTGCCAGCAGCGCCGACAGCCTCTCCTACAATGAGCAGTTCTTC
medium-sized	TRBD1	TRBJ1-2	TRBV9	CASSASMTGRDGYTF	TGTGCCAGCAGCGCTTCTATGACAGGGAGGGATGGCTACACCTTC
many	NA	TRBJ1-2	TRBV9	CASLDWDGPNYGYTF	TGTGCCAGCCTAGATTGGGACGGACCCAACTATGGCTACACCTTC
many	NA	TRBJ2-3	TRBV9	CASSLNGAGGTSTDTQYF	TGTGCCAGCAGCTTAAACGGGGCCGGCGGGACTAGCACAGATACGCAGTATTTT
many	TRBD1	TRBJ1-5	TRBV9	CASSGQGKYQPQHF	TGTGCCAGCAGCGGACAGGGTAAATATCAGCCCCAGCATTTT
many	TRBD1	TRBJ2-5	TRBV9	CASSDRDRGKETQYF	TGTGCCAGCAGCGACCGGGACAGAGGCAAAGAGACCCAGTACTTC